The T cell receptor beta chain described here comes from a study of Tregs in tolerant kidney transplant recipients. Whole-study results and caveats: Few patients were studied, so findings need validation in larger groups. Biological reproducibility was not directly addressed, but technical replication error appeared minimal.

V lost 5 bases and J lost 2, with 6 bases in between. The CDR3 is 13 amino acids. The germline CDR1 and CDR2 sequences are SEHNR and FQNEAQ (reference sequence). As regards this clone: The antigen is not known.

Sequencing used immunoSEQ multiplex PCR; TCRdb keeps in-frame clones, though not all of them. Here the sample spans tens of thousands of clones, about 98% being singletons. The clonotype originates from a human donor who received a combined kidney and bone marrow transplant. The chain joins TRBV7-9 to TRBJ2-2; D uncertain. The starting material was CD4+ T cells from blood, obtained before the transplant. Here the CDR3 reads CASSALNTGELFF. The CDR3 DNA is TGTGCCAGCAGCGCCCTAAACACCGGGGAGCTGTTTTTT. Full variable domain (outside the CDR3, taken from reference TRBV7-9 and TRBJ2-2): DTGVSQNPRHKITKRGQNVTFRCDPISEHNRLYWYRQTLGQGPEFLTYFQNEAQLEKSRLLSDRFSAERPKGSFSTLEIQRTEQGDSAMYLCASSALNTGELFFGEGSRLTVL.